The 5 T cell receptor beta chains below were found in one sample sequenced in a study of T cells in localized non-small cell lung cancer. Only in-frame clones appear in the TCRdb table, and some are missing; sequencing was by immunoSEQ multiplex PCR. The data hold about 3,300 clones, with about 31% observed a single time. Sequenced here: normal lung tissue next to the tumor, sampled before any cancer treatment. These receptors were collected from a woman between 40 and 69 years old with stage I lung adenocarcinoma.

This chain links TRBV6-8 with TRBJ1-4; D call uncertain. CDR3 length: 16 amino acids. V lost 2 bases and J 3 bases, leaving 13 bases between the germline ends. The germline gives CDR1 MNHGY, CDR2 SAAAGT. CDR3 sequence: CASSYGSGKANEKLFF. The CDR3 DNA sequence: TGTGCCAGCAGTTACGGGTCGGGGAAGGCTAATGAAAAACTGTTTTTT.

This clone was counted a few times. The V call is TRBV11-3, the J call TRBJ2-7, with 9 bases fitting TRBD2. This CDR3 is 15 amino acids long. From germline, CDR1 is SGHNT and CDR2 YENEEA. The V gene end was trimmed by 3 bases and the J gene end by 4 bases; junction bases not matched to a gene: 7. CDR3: CASSLAGGPVYEQYF. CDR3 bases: TGTGCCAGCAGCTTGGCGGGAGGGCCAGTTTACGAGCAGTACTTC.

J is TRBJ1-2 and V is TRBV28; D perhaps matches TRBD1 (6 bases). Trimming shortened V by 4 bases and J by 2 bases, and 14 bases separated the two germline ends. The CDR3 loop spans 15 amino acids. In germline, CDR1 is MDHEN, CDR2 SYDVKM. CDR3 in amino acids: CASSSSEGGNYGYTF. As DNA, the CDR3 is TGTGCCAGCAGTTCCTCGGAGGGGGGGAACTATGGCTACACCTTC.

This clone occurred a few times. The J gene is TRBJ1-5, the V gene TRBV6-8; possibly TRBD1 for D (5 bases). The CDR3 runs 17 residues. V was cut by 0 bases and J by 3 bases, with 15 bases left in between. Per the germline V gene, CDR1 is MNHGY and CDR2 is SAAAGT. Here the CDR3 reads CASSYSQYRQPNQPQHF. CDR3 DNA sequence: TGTGCCAGCAGTTACTCACAATATCGACAGCCCAATCAGCCCCAGCATTTT.

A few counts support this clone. The CDR3 here is CASKYADYPNTGELFF. The CDR3 DNA sequence: TGCGCCAGCAAGTACGCGGACTACCCGAACACCGGGGAGCTGTTTTTT. The chain couples TRBV5-1 to TRBJ2-2; D perhaps matches TRBD2 (6 bases). The CDR3 is 16 residues long. The germline gives CDR1 SGHRS, CDR2 YFSETQ. Trimming left V 6 bases short and J 0 bases short, with 15 bases between.